This passage covers 20 T cell receptor beta chains from one sample sequenced in a study of tumor-infiltrating lymphocytes in primary liver carcinoma. Unsorted bulk tissue (roughly 19-30 mg) underwent RNA and DNA co-extraction. Synthesis of TCR beta cDNA was carried out from 450 to 650 ng total RNA with a constant-region primer. Three rounds of nested multiplex PCR with slightly modified ARM-PCR produced TCR beta libraries. PCR rounds one and two used TRBV1-TRBV30 forward primers with a C-beta reverse primer for 10 cycles each. TCRdb itself ran the multiplex PCR reads through MiXCR, one entry per CDR3 protein. The sample carries almost 55,000 distinct CDR3 sequences, around 79% recorded once. The sequencing sample was made of liver tumor tissue from sampling region 2. Subset reported: tumor region T2, inferior pole. The receptors derive from a man aged 40-55 years with primary liver carcinoma and hepatitis B virus infection.

Note on this clonotype: A much larger clone differs by one base, so this may be a read error. This chain connects TRBV28 to TRBJ1-2; the D gene is possibly TRBD1 (5 bases). The CDR3 runs to 13 residues. CDR1 and CDR2 from the germline V gene are MDHEN and SYDVKM. The CDR3 reads CANSYTGTSLYTF. Here the CDR3 DNA reads TGTGCCAACAGTTACACCGGGACGAGCCTTTACACCTTC.

Concerning this clonotype: At one end the junction does not follow the germline gene, possibly because of a read error. The chain couples TRBV12-3 or TRBV12-4 to TRBJ1-5; D gene uncertain. CDR3 length: 14 residues. The CDR3 reads CASNLGGFDQPQLF. The CDR3 region has the DNA TGTGCCAGCAACCTGGGAGGGTTCGATCAGCCCCAACTTTTT.

Points on this clonotype: The CDR3 end shows no conserved phenylalanine or tryptophan, and so a read error is likely. It is unclear where the CDR3 begins or ends on the DNA, so no DNA is shown, and the CDR3 is as TCRdb lists it. The chain uses TRBV29-1 and TRBJ2-7; no check of the table's D call, TRBD1, against the DNA was made. Germline loops: CDR1 SQVTM, CDR2 ANQGSEA. The CDR3 is 14 residues long, ends included. CDR3 in amino acids: CSVRTGGSPYEQHC.

About this clonotype: A read error may explain this, as a much larger clone is one base away. The genes are TRBV28 and TRBJ2-7; D not resolved. V was pared by 11 bases and J by 3 bases, with 5 bases between. The length of the CDR3 is 9 residues. The germline V gene has CDR1 MDHEN and CDR2 SYDVKM. The CDR3 nucleotides are TGTGCCGAGTTCTACGAGCAGTACTTC. It translates to CAEFYEQYF.

This sequence joins TRBV28 and TRBJ2-6, with D tentatively TRBD2 (6 bases). Trimming left V 6 bases short and J 2 bases short, with 14 bases between. The V gene's germline CDR1 is MDHEN and CDR2 SYDVKM. The CDR3 covers 16 residues. The CDR3 loop reads CASSPRDSTGANVLTF. CDR3 nucleotides: TGTGCCAGCAGCCCCAGGGACTCAACTGGGGCCAACGTCCTGACTTTC.

To note about this clonotype: Since the CDR3 does not end with the conserved phenylalanine or tryptophan, this likely comes from a read error. The rearrangement uses TRBV12-3 or TRBV12-4 and TRBJ1-1, with D unresolved. The CDR3 consists of 11 residues. The CDR3: CASSLHVEAFI. The CDR3 nucleotides read TGTGCCAGTAGTTTACACGTTGAAGCTTTCATT.

About this clonotype: Sequence at one end of the junction differs from germline and may be a read error. The chain joins TRBV7-9 to TRBJ2-7; D not resolved. The CDR3 runs 12 residues. Looked up from germline, CDR1 is SEHNR and CDR2 is FQNEAQ (reference sequence). CDR3 bases: TGTACCAGCAGCTCTCTTGGGTACGAGGAGTACTTC. Translating it yields CTSSSLGYEEYF.

Many counts were recorded for this clonotype. This chain joins TRBV7-8 and TRBJ2-2; 7 nucleotides line up with TRBD2. The V gene's germline CDR1 is SGHVS and CDR2 FQNEAQ. Germline trimming cut 4 bases from V and 7 bases from J; bases unmatched to any gene: 15. CDR3 length: 17 amino acids. As DNA, the CDR3 is TGTGCCAGCAGCTCCCTTGCCAGCGGAGGGAGGGGCGGGGAGCTGTTTTTT. Protein: CASSSLASGGRGGELFF. The full variable domain, its missing parts supplied by reference TRBV7-8 and TRBJ2-2, is GAGVSQSPRYKVAKRGQDVALRCDPISGHVSLFWYQQALGQGPEFLTYFQNEAQLDKSGLPSDRFFAERPEGSVSTLKIQRTQQEDSAVYLCASSSLASGGRGGELFFGEGSRLTVL.

This clonotype was found once. At one end the junction does not follow the germline gene, possibly because of a read error. The V call is TRBV7-8, the J call TRBJ1-5; D gene ambiguous. Germline CDR1 is SGHVS and CDR2 is FQNEAQ. The length of the CDR3 is 19 residues. CDR3 in amino acids: CASSLGFAGALDSNQPQDF. DNA for the CDR3: TGTGCCAGCAGCTTAGGGTTCGCAGGAGCACTCGATAGCAATCAGCCCCAGGATTTT.

As for this clonotype: Germline and junction disagree at one end, which may indicate a read error. CDR3 sequence: CGARGRGAGGESLHF. The DNA of the CDR3 is TGCGGTGCTAGAGGTCGAGGGGCAGGGGGTGAGTCCCTCCACTTT. V gene TRBV20-1 combines with J gene TRBJ1-6, with 7 bases fitting TRBD1. The CDR3 covers 15 residues. In germline, CDR1 is DFQATT, CDR2 SNEGSKA (reference sequence).

This chain joins TRBV5-5 and TRBJ2-5; D perhaps matches TRBD1 (6 bases). Trimming removed 5 bases at V and 3 bases at J, with 17 bases between. The CDR3 contains 15 residues. Looked up from germline, CDR1 is SGHKS and CDR2 is YYEKEE (reference sequence). The CDR3: CASRGADWEEETQYF. The CDR3 region has the DNA TGTGCCAGCAGGGGGGCAGACTGGGAAGAAGAGACCCAGTACTTC.

Details on this clonotype: The conserved closing phenylalanine or tryptophan is absent in this CDR3, likely reflecting a read error. The CDR3 DNA reads TGTGCCGGAGGTGCATGGGAGCCCGCAGATACGCAGTATTTA. Translation gives CAGGAWEPADTQYL. The chain uses TRBV11-2 and TRBJ2-3, with a possible D match to TRBD2 (5 bases). The CDR3 extends over 14 amino acids. Germline V gene sequence: CDR1 SGHAT, CDR2 FQNNGV. V gave up 11 bases and J gave up 4 bases, with 19 bases separating them.

In the case of this clonotype: The junction shows a germline mismatch at one end, possibly a read error. The genes are TRBV6-5 and TRBJ2-7, with no clear D. The CDR3 spans 14 residues. Germline CDR1 and CDR2: MNHEY and SVGAGI. DNA for the CDR3: TGTGCCAACAGTTACTCGCCCCTCTCCACAGAGCAGTACTTC. Translating gives CANSYSPLSTEQYF.

The rearrangement uses TRBV12-3 or TRBV12-4 and TRBJ2-7, with D unresolved. The CDR3 covers 13 residues. The CDR3 DNA follows: TGTGCCAGCATAGGAGCGAGCTCCTACGAGCTGTACGTC. Its protein product is CASIGASSYELYV.

In the case of this clonotype: This may be a read error, as it is one base from a much larger clone. The gene calls are TRBV28 and TRBJ2-7; D not certain. Germline CDR1 is MDHEN and CDR2 is SYDVKM. The CDR3 extends over 11 amino acids. CDR3 DNA sequence: TGTGCCAGCAGTTGGCTCTACGAGCGGTACTTC. Translation gives CASSWLYERYF.

Concerning this clonotype: Mismatch with germline at one junction end may stem from a read error. The chain has TRBV11-2 and TRBJ2-5, with a weak D call TRBD1 (6 bases). Germline CDR1 reads SGHAT; CDR2 reads FQNNGV. This CDR3 region has 17 residues. CDR3 nucleotide sequence: TGTGCCAGCAGCCTAGATCAACAGGGCCAGGGTCTAGAGACCCCGTACTTC. It is translated as CASSLDQQGQGLETPYF.

The rearrangement uses TRBV29-1 and TRBJ2-3; no clear D gene. V lost 4 bases and J lost 2, with 19 bases in between. Germline CDR1 is SQVTM and CDR2 is ANQGSEA. The CDR3 runs to 16 residues. The CDR3 DNA is TGCAGCGTTGTCCCTTTGTGTGGCAAGGTCACAGATACGCAGTATTTT. Protein sequence: CSVVPLCGKVTDTQYF.

This clonotype occurred a few times. The chain combines TRBV7-6 with TRBJ2-1; D is perhaps TRBD1 or TRBD2 (7 bases each). V lost 7 bases to trimming and J lost 8 bases, with 12 bases between them. Germline assignment: CDR1 SGHVS and CDR2 FNYEAQ. This CDR3 is 12 amino acids long. CDR3 protein: CASTTGRDEQFF. CDR3 nucleotide sequence: TGTGCCAGCACGACAGGGAGGGATGAGCAGTTCTTC.

This chain uses TRBV12-5 with TRBJ2-3; D is unresolved. This CDR3 has 11 residues. V was trimmed by 4 bases and J by 6 bases, leaving 5 bases between them. Germline V gene sequence: CDR1 LGHNT, CDR2 FRNRAP. The CDR3 DNA reads TGTGCTAGTGGTTCAGGCGATACGCAGTATTTT. Encoded protein: CASGSGDTQYF.

The sample holds a few counts of this clonotype. No conserved phenylalanine or tryptophan is present at the end of the CDR3, so a read error is the likely explanation. It is unclear where the CDR3 begins or ends on the DNA, so no DNA is shown, and the CDR3 is as TCRdb lists it. J is TRBJ2-7 and V is TRBV10-3; the tabulated D call, TRBD2, remains unverified against the DNA. Counting both end residues, the CDR3 totals 15 amino acids. Germline CDR1 is ENHRY and CDR2 is SYGVKD. The CDR3: CAISESSGGSTEQYS.